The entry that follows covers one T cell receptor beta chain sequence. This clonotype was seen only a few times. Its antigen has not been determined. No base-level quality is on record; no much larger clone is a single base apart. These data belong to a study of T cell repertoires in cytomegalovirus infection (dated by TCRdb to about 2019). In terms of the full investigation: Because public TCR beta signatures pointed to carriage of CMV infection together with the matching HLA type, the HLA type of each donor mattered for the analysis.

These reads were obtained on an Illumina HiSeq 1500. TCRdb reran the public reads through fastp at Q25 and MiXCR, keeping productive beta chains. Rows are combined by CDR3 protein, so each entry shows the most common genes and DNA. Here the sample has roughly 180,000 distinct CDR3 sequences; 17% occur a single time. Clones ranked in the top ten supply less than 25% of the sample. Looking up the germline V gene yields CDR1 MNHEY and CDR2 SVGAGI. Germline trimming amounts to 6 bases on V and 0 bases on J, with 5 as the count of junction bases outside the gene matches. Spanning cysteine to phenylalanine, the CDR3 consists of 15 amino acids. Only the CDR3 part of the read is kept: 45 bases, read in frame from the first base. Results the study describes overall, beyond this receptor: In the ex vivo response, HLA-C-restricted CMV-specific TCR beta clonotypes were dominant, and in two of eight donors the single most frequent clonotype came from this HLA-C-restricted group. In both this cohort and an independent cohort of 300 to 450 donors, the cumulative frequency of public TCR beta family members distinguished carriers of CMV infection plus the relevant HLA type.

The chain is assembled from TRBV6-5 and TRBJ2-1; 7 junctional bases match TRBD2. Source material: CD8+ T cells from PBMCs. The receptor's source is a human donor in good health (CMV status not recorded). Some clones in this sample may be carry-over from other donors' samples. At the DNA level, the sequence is TGTGCCAGCAGCTTCGGGGGGAGCTCCTACAATGAGCAGTTCTTC. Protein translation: CASSFGGSSYNEQFF.